The 17 T cell receptor beta chains in this list originate from one sample, sequenced in a study of cytomegalovirus exposure and HLA in healthy donors. The PCR used 60 Vbeta and 13 Jbeta primers. Repertoires were generated with immunoSEQ multiplex PCR, while TCRdb's copy carries only in-frame clones and drops some. The sample contains 140,000 or so clones, 80% to 85% of which appear only once. Material: PBMCs. The receptor set was obtained from a male donor in good health and CMV-seronegative.

V usage is TRBV5-1 and J usage is TRBJ1-3; 7 bases line up with TRBD1. The CDR3 sequence is 15 residues long. Germline V gene lookup returns CDR1 SGHRS and CDR2 YFSETQ. Trimming cost V 0 bases and J 2 bases; bases outside gene matches: 2. This chain's CDR3 is CASSLEQGAGNTIYF. In DNA form, the CDR3 reads TGCGCCAGCAGCTTGGAGCAGGGGGCTGGAAACACCATATATTTT.

This clone was detected only once. The V and J genes are TRBV30 and TRBJ2-5; 8 nucleotides align to TRBD1. Germline CDR1 reads GTSNPN; CDR2 reads SVGIG (reference sequence). V was clipped by 4 bases and J by 7 bases; unmatched bases: 5. The CDR3 spans 12 residues. Here the CDR3 reads CAWIVGTGTQYF. The CDR3 bases are TGTGCCTGGATCGTCGGGACAGGGACCCAGTACTTC. Looking up the rest from reference TRBV30 and TRBJ2-5 gives the full variable domain: SQTIHQWPATLVQPVGSPLSLECTVEGTSNPNLYWYRQAAGRGLQLLFYSVGIGQISSEVPQNLSASRPQDRQFILSSKKLLLSDSGFYLCAWIVGTGTQYFGPGTRLLVL.

The rearrangement joins TRBV5-5 to TRBJ2-3; D gene unclear. Per the germline V gene, CDR1 is SGHKS and CDR2 is YYEKEE (reference sequence). CDR3 size: 16 residues. V lost 0 bases, J lost 0 bases, and 11 bases lay in between. The CDR3 protein is CASSLAETTSTDTQYF. CDR3 coding DNA: TGTGCCAGCAGCTTGGCCGAGACAACTAGCACAGATACGCAGTATTTT.

The chain recombines TRBV28 with TRBJ2-7; TRBD2 matches 11 bases. Germline CDR1 MDHEN, CDR2 SYDVKM. The V gene end was trimmed by 10 bases and the J gene end by 3 bases; junction bases not matched to a gene: 8. This CDR3 is built from 14 residues. The CDR3 nucleotides read TGTGCCATAGGGGGACTAGCGGTAAACTACGAGCAGTACTTC. Protein sequence: CAIGGLAVNYEQYF.

In this sample, this clone turned up a few times. This chain connects TRBV6-5 to TRBJ2-7, with 9 bases identical to TRBD2. The CDR3 is made up of 14 amino acids. V lost 0 bases to trimming and J lost 6 bases; unmatched junction nucleotides: 3. In germline, CDR1 is MNHEY, CDR2 SVGAGI. CDR3 DNA: TGTGCCAGCAGTTACTCGAGCGGGGGGTCCGAGCAGTACTTC. Its protein is CASSYSSGGSEQYF.

The V gene is TRBV29-1, the J gene TRBJ2-7; D remains unclear. CDR1 and CDR2 (germline): SQVTM, ANQGSEA. Deletions cut 5 bases from V and 3 bases from J, with 8 bases between. The CDR3 length is 11 residues. CDR3 protein: CSVYRGYEQYF. The CDR3 DNA reads TGCAGCGTTTATCGCGGCTACGAGCAGTACTTC.

This sequence joins TRBV7-6 and TRBJ2-7; 11 bases fit TRBD2. Germline V lookup: CDR1 SGHVS, CDR2 FNYEAQ. The CDR3 runs 15 residues. Germline trimming cut 5 bases from V and 1 base from J; bases unmatched to any gene: 4. The CDR3 region is CASSDLAGGSYEQYF. The CDR3 coding sequence is TGTGCCAGCAGCGATCTAGCGGGAGGTTCCTACGAGCAGTACTTC.

The chain is built from TRBV19 and TRBJ1-2; 8 bases line up with TRBD1. The CDR3 runs 17 residues. The V gene end was trimmed by 7 bases and the J gene end by 5 bases; junction bases not matched to a gene: 18. Germline V lookup: CDR1 LNHDA, CDR2 SQIVND (reference sequence). The DNA of the CDR3 is TGTGCCAGTAACACCGGGACAGGCTTTGACCACACTTATGGCTACACCTTC. Its translation is CASNTGTGFDHTYGYTF.

The chain recombines TRBV27 with TRBJ2-1; 8 bases line up with TRBD2. The J segment lost 8 bases and the V segment lost 5 bases, leaving 8 bases of the junction unmatched. There are 14 residues in the CDR3. The V gene's germline CDR1 is MNHEY and CDR2 SMNVEV (reference sequence). In DNA, the CDR3 is TGTGCCAGCAGTATCAGCGGGGGCACCTATGAGCAGTTCTTC. Its protein is CASSISGGTYEQFF.

CDR3 nucleotide sequence: TGTGCCAGCAGCTTGGCGGGGGGCCGGTACAATGAGCAGTTCTTC. It specifies CASSLAGGRYNEQFF. The V gene is TRBV11-2, the J gene TRBJ2-1; 8 bases align to TRBD2. From germline, CDR1 is SGHAT and CDR2 FQNNGV. The V segment lost 3 bases and the J segment 4 bases; nucleotides outside the gene matches: 5. This CDR3 region has 15 residues.

This clone was recorded a few times. CDR3 sequence reads: CASSPGLAGETGELFF. CDR3 sequence (DNA): TGTGCCAGCAGCCCTGGGCTAGCGGGAGAAACCGGGGAGCTGTTTTTT. V and J are TRBV27 and TRBJ2-2, with 10 bases identical to TRBD2. Germline CDR1 reads MNHEY; CDR2 reads SMNVEV (reference sequence). Germline trimming cut 6 bases from V and 5 bases from J; bases unmatched to any gene: 9. The CDR3 has 16 amino acids.

The rearrangement links TRBV2 to TRBJ2-1; D is unclear. Trimming removed 3 bases at V and 6 bases at J, with 12 bases between. The CDR3 totals 14 residues. CDR1 and CDR2 (germline): SNHLY, FYNNEI. The CDR3 loop reads CASSDRRTSNEQFF. DNA of the CDR3: TGTGCCAGCAGTGACCGCCGAACCAGCAATGAGCAGTTCTTC.

J is TRBJ1-5 and V is TRBV30, with a weak D call TRBD1 (6 bases). The V gene's germline CDR1 is GTSNPN and CDR2 SVGIG (reference sequence). This CDR3 is built from 13 residues. The V gene lost 3 bases and the J gene lost 1 base, with 7 bases spanning the gap. This chain's CDR3 is CAWSRGSNQPQHF. The CDR3 DNA is TGTGCCTGGAGCAGGGGAAGCAATCAGCCCCAGCATTTT.

The V call is TRBV5-6, the J call TRBJ1-2; 8 bases line up with TRBD1. This CDR3 has 14 amino acids. CDR1 and CDR2 (germline): SGHDT, YYEEEE. V lost 4 bases to trimming and J lost 3 bases; unmatched junction nucleotides: 5. The CDR3 spells CASSATGGDYGYTF. CDR3 in DNA: TGTGCCAGCAGCGCCACAGGGGGGGACTATGGCTACACCTTC.

The chain joins TRBV6-5 to TRBJ2-5; maybe TRBD1 (6 bases). CDR3 size: 14 residues. CDR1 MNHEY and CDR2 SVGAGI come from the germline V gene. The germline V and J ends were trimmed by 7 bases and 2 bases, with 14 bases remaining between them. CDR3 region: CASNTDSRQETQYF. Here the CDR3 DNA reads TGTGCCAGCAACACGGACAGCCGGCAAGAGACCCAGTACTTC.

The chain recombines TRBV7-9 with TRBJ2-3, with no clear D. The CDR3 is made up of 15 amino acids. Germline V gene lookup returns CDR1 SEHNR and CDR2 FQNEAQ (reference sequence). V gave up 7 bases and J gave up 0 bases, with 14 bases separating them. CDR3 in amino acids: CASTNPAGSTDTQYF. CDR3 DNA sequence: TGTGCCAGCACCAACCCGGCAGGTAGCACAGATACGCAGTATTTT. Supplemented by reference TRBV7-9 and TRBJ2-3, the full variable domain reads DTGVSQNPRHKITKRGQNVTFRCDPISEHNRLYWYRQTLGQGPEFLTYFQNEAQLEKSRLLSDRFSAERPKGSFSTLEIQRTEQGDSAMYLCASTNPAGSTDTQYFGPGTRLTVL.

V is TRBV9 and J is TRBJ1-2; no clear D gene. CDR1 is SGDLS and CDR2 is YYNGEE in the germline V gene. The CDR3 spans 18 residues. V lost 0 bases, J lost 4 bases, and 22 bases lay in between. CDR3 protein: CASSVDTLGGFPPYGYTF. The CDR3 DNA follows: TGTGCCAGCAGCGTAGATACCCTTGGCGGTTTCCCCCCCTATGGCTACACCTTC.